Below, 31 T cell receptor beta chains from the same sample are listed, as sequenced in a study of blood T cells in healthy people across ages. PCR was performed a second time for 7 to 11 cycles using a sample-barcoded 5' primer and a J-beta primer mix. TCRdb reprocessed the 5' RACE reads with MiXCR, giving one entry per CDR3 protein. The data contain hundreds of thousands of distinct CDR3 sequences, under 45% of them singletons. Sequenced input: blood. Every receptor here comes from a man in his sixties in good health.

On this clonotype itself: A single base separates this from a much larger clone, so it may be a read error. The chain uses TRBV12-3 or TRBV12-4 and TRBJ2-1; possible D gene TRBD2, 6 bases. The CDR3 has 12 residues. CDR3 sequence (DNA): TGTGCCAGCAGCCTGGGGGGAGATGAGGAGTTCTTC. Amino acids: CASSLGGDEEFF.

The V and J genes are TRBV15 and TRBJ1-1; possible D gene TRBD1, 5 bases. The germline V and J ends were trimmed by 7 bases and 7 bases, with 28 bases remaining between them. Germline CDR1 is LNHNV and CDR2 is YYDKDF (reference sequence). This CDR3 has 17 residues. The CDR3 is CATTLRSLQGIEREAFF. The CDR3 DNA reads TGTGCCACCACCTTAAGGAGTTTGCAGGGTATTGAGCGTGAAGCTTTCTTT.

J is TRBJ2-1 and V is TRBV7-2; D not certain. The CDR3 extends over 12 amino acids. Per germline, CDR1 SGHTA and CDR2 FQGNSA. Between the trimmed V and J ends, which lost 5 bases and 12 bases, there was a span of 14 bases. The chain's CDR3 is CASSPSISVQFF. DNA for the CDR3: TGTGCCAGCAGCCCGTCCATCTCAGTGCAGTTCTTC.

In its sample, this clonotype was seen a few times. The genes are TRBV6-2 or TRBV6-3 and TRBJ2-3; unclear D gene. This CDR3 is 12 amino acids long. CDR1 and CDR2 from the germline V gene are MNHEY and SVGEGT. Trimming removed 6 bases from V and 6 bases from J, with 10 bases in between. The CDR3 reads CASSYHDDTQYF. In nucleotides, the CDR3 is TGTGCCAGCAGCTATCATGATGATACGCAGTATTTT.

This clonotype was seen at least ten times. The CDR3 nucleotides are TGTGCCAGCAGCCGAGGGGACACGAACACTGAAGCTTTCTTT. Translated, it gives CASSRGDTNTEAFF. The V call is TRBV3-1, the J call TRBJ1-1; tentative D call: TRBD1 (6 bases). V was clipped by 4 bases and J by 1 base, with 10 bases between them. The germline V gene has CDR1 LGHDT and CDR2 YNNKEL (reference sequence). The CDR3 is 14 amino acids.

About this clonotype itself: Compared with germline, one end of the junction differs, possibly owing to a read error. The chain joins TRBV12-3 or TRBV12-4 to TRBJ2-3, with TRBD1 matching 10 bases. There are 15 residues in the CDR3. In DNA, the CDR3 is TGCGCCAGCAGTCATGGACAGGGGGTGGCAGATACGCAGTATTTT. Translation gives CASSHGQGVADTQYF.

J is TRBJ2-1 and V is TRBV20-1; a possible D gene is TRBD1 (6 bases). The CDR3 extends over 11 amino acids. With 4 bases removed from V and 9 bases from J, the gap between germline ends came to 10 bases. Looked up from germline, CDR1 is DFQATT and CDR2 is SNEGSKA (reference sequence). The CDR3 protein is CSAKQGFEQFF. CDR3 bases: TGCAGTGCTAAACAGGGTTTTGAGCAGTTCTTC.

The chain carries TRBV10-3 and TRBJ1-5; D unclear. This CDR3 has 14 residues. The V end was cut by 3 bases, the J end by 3 bases, with 9 bases between. Germline CDR1 is ENHRY and CDR2 is SYGVKD. For the CDR3, the DNA is TGTGCCATCAGTGATCTGGGTGACAATCAGCCCCAGCATTTT. Residues: CAISDLGDNQPQHF.

This clonotype was detected a few times. The chain combines TRBV12-3 or TRBV12-4 with TRBJ2-1; D unresolved. The CDR3 sequence is 13 residues long. Between the trimmed V and J ends, which lost 7 bases and 6 bases, there was a span of 13 bases. The CDR3 loop reads CASKVSGGNEQFF. The CDR3 DNA is TGTGCCAGCAAAGTTTCCGGCGGCAATGAGCAGTTCTTC.

The chain carries TRBV7-2 and TRBJ1-5; 7 bases match TRBD1. There are 14 residues in the CDR3. Germline V gene lookup returns CDR1 SGHTA and CDR2 FQGNSA. Losses at the gene ends were 4 bases for V and 7 bases for J; bases not matched to a gene: 7. CDR3 in DNA: TGTGCCAGCAGCTCGGACAGGTCCTGCCAGCCCCAGCATTTT. Translation gives CASSSDRSCQPQHF.

The rearrangement links TRBV5-1 to TRBJ2-2, with 12 bases that match TRBD1. V was pared by 3 bases and J by 6 bases, with 3 bases of the junction left unmatched. The CDR3 loop spans 15 amino acids. Germline V lookup: CDR1 SGHRS, CDR2 YFSETQ. The CDR3, as DNA: TGCGCCAGCAGCTCGGGACAGGGGGCCGCCGGGGAGCTGTTTTTT. Translation: CASSSGQGAAGELFF.

This clonotype was detected ten times or more. V usage is TRBV7-2 and J usage is TRBJ2-5; D unclear. From germline, CDR1 is SGHTA and CDR2 FQGNSA. The V end was cut by 4 bases, the J end by 5 bases, with 17 bases between. The CDR3 length is 15 residues. CDR3 DNA: TGTGCCAGCAGCTCTAACGGACCTACGCGGGAGACCCAGTACTTC. This codes for CASSSNGPTRETQYF. The whole variable domain, remainder taken from reference TRBV7-2 and TRBJ2-5, is GAGVSQSPSNKVTEKGKDVELRCDPISGHTALYWYRQSLGQGLEFLIYFQGNSAPDKSGLPSDRFSAERTGGSVSTLTIQRTQQEDSAVYLCASSSNGPTRETQYFGPGTRLLVL.

Note on this clonotype: One end of the junction does not line up with germline, which may come from a read error. The chain employs TRBV4-2 and TRBJ1-1, with D hard to call. The CDR3 has 14 amino acids. Germline-derived CDR1 and CDR2 are LGHNA and YNFKEQ. The CDR3 coding sequence is TGTGCCAACAGCCATTCCGAACGGGGAGGTGAAGCTTTCTTT. The encoded protein is CANSHSERGGEAFF.

The table lists this clonotype with a few counts. V usage is TRBV4-1 and J usage is TRBJ2-5; a weak D match, TRBD2 (7 bases). Trimming took 0 bases from V and 7 from J, leaving 18 bases between them. The CDR3 length is 16 residues. CDR1 and CDR2 (germline): MGHRA, YSYEKL. The CDR3 sequence: CASSQDLRGGSGTQYF. The CDR3 DNA follows: TGCGCCAGCAGCCAAGATTTGAGGGGGGGCAGCGGGACCCAGTACTTC.

The chain carries TRBV20-1 and TRBJ1-6; D may be TRBD1 (5 bases). Trimming took 5 bases from V and 7 from J, leaving 21 bases between them. CDR1 is DFQATT and CDR2 is SNEGSKA in the germline V gene (reference sequence). The CDR3 consists of 16 residues. CDR3 in amino acids: CSARGNFAQRNSPLHF. CDR3 DNA sequence: TGCAGTGCTCGGGGGAACTTCGCTCAGAGGAATTCACCCCTCCACTTT.

The V and J genes are TRBV12-3 or TRBV12-4 and TRBJ2-7; 15 bases fit TRBD2. Trimming cost V 3 bases and J 7 bases; bases outside gene matches: 7. CDR3 size: 16 residues. CDR3 sequence: CASSFGLAGGKNEQYF. CDR3 sequence (DNA): TGTGCCAGCAGTTTTGGACTAGCGGGGGGGAAAAATGAGCAGTACTTC.

The table lists this clonotype with a few counts. This sequence joins TRBV12-3 or TRBV12-4 and TRBJ1-2, with D uncertain. The V and J ends lost 3 bases and 7 bases respectively, with 12 bases between them. The CDR3 is 13 amino acids. CDR3 loop: CASSFPRIGGYTF. The CDR3 nucleotides read TGTGCCAGCAGTTTTCCCAGAATCGGTGGCTACACCTTC.

This chain links TRBV7-2 with TRBJ2-3, with TRBD1 matching over 7 bases. The germline V gene has CDR1 SGHTA and CDR2 FQGNSA. The CDR3 extends over 15 amino acids. With V trimmed by 5 bases and J by 4 bases, 9 bases remained unmatched. CDR3 sequence reads: CASSQTGTGADTQYF. In DNA form, the CDR3 reads TGTGCCAGCAGCCAGACAGGAACAGGGGCAGATACGCAGTATTTT.

The rearrangement links TRBV28 to TRBJ1-1, with TRBD1 matching over 7 bases. V trimming: 6 bases; J trimming: 0 bases; junction bases outside the gene matches: 4. The V gene's germline CDR1 is MDHEN and CDR2 SYDVKM. This CDR3 region has 14 residues. The CDR3 DNA reads as TGTGCCAGCAGAGCAGGGGGTCTGAACACTGAAGCTTTCTTT. This sequence encodes CASRAGGLNTEAFF.

The rearrangement joins TRBV7-9 to TRBJ1-5, with D possibly matching TRBD1 (5 bases). Germline CDR1 and CDR2: SEHNR and FQNEAQ (reference sequence). The CDR3 consists of 14 residues. Trimming removed 2 bases at V and 3 bases at J, with 8 bases between. The CDR3 here is CASSLQGDNQPQHF. The CDR3 DNA sequence: TGTGCCAGCAGCTTACAGGGCGACAATCAGCCCCAGCATTTT.

This clonotype was detected only a few times. The CDR3 protein is CASSPSGAGGGEQYF. CDR3 bases: TGTGCCAGCAGTCCGAGCGGGGCAGGGGGTGGAGAGCAGTACTTC. This chain connects TRBV7-9 to TRBJ2-7; TRBD1 or TRBD2 may be the D gene (7 bases each). V was cut by 6 bases and J by 7 bases, with 22 bases left in between. The CDR3 sequence is 15 residues long. The V gene's germline CDR1 is SEHNR and CDR2 FQNEAQ (reference sequence).

This clonotype came up a few times. This chain uses TRBV30 with TRBJ1-2, with unresolved D. Trimming took off 1 base at V and 7 bases at J, with 10 bases between the two ends. The CDR3 is 12 amino acids. Looked up from germline, CDR1 is GTSNPN and CDR2 is SVGIG (reference sequence). CDR3 in DNA: TGTGCCTGGAGTGACAGCGACTCTGGCTACACCTTC. Translation gives CAWSDSDSGYTF.

This clonotype was counted a few times. This sequence joins TRBV20-1 and TRBJ1-6; D is perhaps TRBD1 (6 bases). The V end lost 0 bases, the J end lost 9 bases, and 15 bases lay between the germline ends. Germline-derived CDR1 and CDR2 are DFQATT and SNEGSKA (reference sequence). The CDR3 is 15 residues long. The CDR3 reads CSARDQYRETSPLHF. CDR3 coding DNA: TGCAGTGCTAGAGATCAGTACAGGGAAACTTCACCCCTCCACTTT.

The chain's CDR3 is CASNQYQGGVQFF. As DNA, the CDR3 is TGTGCCAGCAACCAATACCAGGGGGGAGTACAGTTCTTC. The chain has TRBV7-2 and TRBJ2-1; perhaps TRBD1 as D (7 bases). V was trimmed by 7 bases and J by 13 bases, leaving 20 bases between them. The CDR3 has 13 residues. CDR1 and CDR2 (germline): SGHTA, FQGNSA.

Turning to this clonotype: This CDR3 fails to terminate in the conserved phenylalanine or tryptophan, so it likely reflects a read error. V usage is TRBV6-2 or TRBV6-3 and J usage is TRBJ2-3, with a possible D match to TRBD2 (6 bases). CDR1 and CDR2 from the germline V gene are MNHEY and SVGEGT. The CDR3 consists of 15 residues. V was pared by 0 bases and J by 4 bases, with 11 bases between. CDR3 residues: CASSYSGLAADTQYV. CDR3 in DNA: TGTGCCAGCAGTTACTCGGGACTGGCAGCAGATACGCAGTATGTT.

This clonotype was detected only a few times. This chain uses TRBV7-3 with TRBJ2-6, with 11 bases fitting TRBD2. The CDR3 is 17 amino acids. Germline values: CDR1 SGHTA, CDR2 FQGTGA. V dropped 5 bases and J dropped 1; count of bases not matched to a gene: 4. The CDR3 loop reads CASSLGLAVSGANVLTF. In DNA form, the CDR3 reads TGTGCCAGCAGCCTGGGACTAGCGGTATCTGGGGCCAACGTCCTGACTTTC. Drawing the rest from reference TRBV7-3 and TRBJ2-6, the complete variable domain is GAGVSQTPSNKVTEKGKYVELRCDPISGHTALYWYRQSLGQGPEFLIYFQGTGAADDSGLPNDRFFAVRPEGSVSTLKIQRTERGDSAVYLCASSLGLAVSGANVLTFGAGSRLTVL.

This clonotype turned up a few times. The V and J genes are TRBV5-5 and TRBJ2-1; D gene uncertain. There are 13 residues in the CDR3. V was trimmed by 4 bases and J by 8 bases, leaving 13 bases between them. CDR1 SGHKS and CDR2 YYEKEE come from the germline V gene (reference sequence). CDR3 protein: CASSPDWTDEQFF. The CDR3 nucleotides read TGTGCCAGCAGCCCGGATTGGACCGATGAGCAGTTCTTC.

This chain uses TRBV5-1 with TRBJ2-5; 9 bases fit TRBD1. This CDR3 contains 15 residues. Unmatched junction bases numbered 5, after V lost 2 bases and J lost 3 bases. Per germline, CDR1 SGHRS and CDR2 YFSETQ. For the CDR3, the DNA is TGCGCCAGCAGCTTACAGGGGGCGCGTGAAGAGACCCAGTACTTC. Translating it yields CASSLQGAREETQYF. The full variable domain, rest sourced from reference TRBV5-1 and TRBJ2-5, is KAGVTQTPRYLIKTRGQQVTLSCSPISGHRSVSWYQQTPGQGLQFLFEYFSETQRNKGNFPGRFSGRQFSNSRSEMNVSTLELGDSALYLCASSLQGAREETQYFGPGTRLLVL.

The rearrangement uses TRBV18 and TRBJ2-7; D call uncertain. The CDR3 is made up of 14 amino acids. Germline values: CDR1 KGHSH, CDR2 LQKENI. Trimming shortened V by 3 bases and J by 0 bases, and 9 bases separated the two germline ends. The CDR3 DNA reads as TGTGCCAGCTCACCCGGCAGACCCTCCTACGAGCAGTACTTC. Amino acids: CASSPGRPSYEQYF.

This clonotype is a singleton in its sample. The chain couples TRBV11-2 to TRBJ1-1, with TRBD1 identical over 8 bases. The CDR3 loop spans 16 amino acids. CDR1 is SGHAT, CDR2 FQNNGV, per germline. The V and J ends lost 2 bases and 2 bases, in that order; junction bases with no gene match: 7. The CDR3 loop is CASSLRSDRVNTEAFF. The DNA for the CDR3 is TGTGCCAGCAGCTTACGGTCGGACAGGGTAAACACTGAAGCTTTCTTT. The full variable domain, rest sourced from reference TRBV11-2 and TRBJ1-1, is EAGVAQSPRYKIIEKRQSVAFWCNPISGHATLYWYQQILGQGPKLLIQFQNNGVVDDSQLPKDRFSAERLKGVDSTLKIQPAKLEDSAVYLCASSLRSDRVNTEAFFGQGTRLTVV.

V and J are TRBV6-6 and TRBJ2-1; 10 nucleotides match TRBD1. This CDR3 region has 17 residues. After removal of 0 bases from V and 5 bases from J, the junction contained 7 bases not matched to a gene. Per the germline V gene, CDR1 is MNHNY and CDR2 is SVGAGI (reference sequence). The CDR3 is CASSYSSGGQGNNEQFF. The CDR3 nucleotides read TGTGCCAGCAGTTACTCTTCGGGGGGACAGGGGAACAATGAGCAGTTCTTC.